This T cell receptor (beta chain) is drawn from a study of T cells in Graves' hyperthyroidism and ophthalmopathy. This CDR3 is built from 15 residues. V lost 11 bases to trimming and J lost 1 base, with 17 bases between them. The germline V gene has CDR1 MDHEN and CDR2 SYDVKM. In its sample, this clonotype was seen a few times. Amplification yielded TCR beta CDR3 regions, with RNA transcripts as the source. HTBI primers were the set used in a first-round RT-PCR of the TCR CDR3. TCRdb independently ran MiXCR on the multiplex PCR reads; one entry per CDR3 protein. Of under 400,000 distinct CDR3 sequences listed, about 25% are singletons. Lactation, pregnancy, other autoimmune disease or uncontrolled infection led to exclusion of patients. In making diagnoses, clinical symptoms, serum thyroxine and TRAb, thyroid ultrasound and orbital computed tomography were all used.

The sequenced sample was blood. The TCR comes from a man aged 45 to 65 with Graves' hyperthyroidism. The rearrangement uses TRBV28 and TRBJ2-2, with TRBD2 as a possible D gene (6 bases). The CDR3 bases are TGTGCCGTCTCGGGTGGGGGGATGAACACCGGGGAGCTGTTTTTT. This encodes CAVSGGGMNTGELFF.